The 10 T cell receptor beta chains in this list originate from one sample, sequenced in a study of Tregs in tolerant kidney transplant recipients. TCRdb's copy holds only in-frame clones and misses some; the assay was immunoSEQ multiplex PCR. Its clone listing holds roughly 30,000 clones. Source: CD8+ T cells from blood, taken before the transplant. The source of these receptors is a human donor who received a combined kidney and bone marrow transplant.

The DNA read from the CDR3 is TGTGCCAGCAGCTCGGAACCAGGGCCGCACAATGAG. The encoded protein is CASSSEPGPHNE. Given in full, the CDR3 is CASSSEPGPHNEQFF. The chain couples TRBV7-9 to TRBJ2-1, with D tentatively TRBD1 (5 bases). The CDR3 is cut off 3 residues early in the read; its end comes from the germline J gene. CDR1 and CDR2 (germline): SEHNR, FQNEAQ (reference sequence). This CDR3 comprises 15 residues. Trimming removed 4 bases from V and 5 bases from J, with 15 bases in between.

A word on this clone: The read falls 3 residues short of the CDR3 end, and the missing part is taken from the germline J gene. V and J are TRBV6-2 or TRBV6-3 and TRBJ2-7, with 9 bases identical to TRBD2. After removal of 0 bases from V and 3 bases from J, the junction contained 3 bases not matched to a gene. Looked up from germline, CDR1 is MNHEY and CDR2 is SVGEGT. The CDR3 sequence is 15 residues long. The CDR3: CASSYSPSGNYEQYF. The sequenced part of the CDR3 DNA is TGTGCCAGCAGTTACTCGCCTAGCGGGAACTACGAG.

For this clone: The CDR3 extends 3 residues past the end of the read, so its final part is completed from the germline J gene. The V call is TRBV11-2, the J call TRBJ2-7; D unclear. V lost 4 bases and J lost 4, with 8 bases in between. Germline lookup yields CDR1 SGHAT and CDR2 FQNNGV. The CDR3 covers 12 residues. The CDR3 sequence: CASSSLPYEQYF. The DNA read from the CDR3 is TGTGCCAGCAGCTCCCTCCCTTACGAG.

With respect to this clone: The read terminates 3 residues ahead of where the CDR3 ends, so the germline J gene completes it. The J gene is TRBJ1-4, the V gene TRBV4-1; no definite D call. V lost 2 bases and J 0 bases, leaving 7 bases between the germline ends. CDR3 length: 15 residues. CDR1 is MGHRA and CDR2 is YSYEKL in the germline V gene. Partial CDR3 DNA: TGCGCCAGCAGCCAAATACTTGCAACTAATGAAAAA. It is translated as CASSQILATNEK. The full CDR3 is CASSQILATNEKLFF.

As for this clone: The read ends 3 residues before the CDR3 terminus; that terminus is restored from the germline J gene. The chain uses TRBV7-6 and TRBJ1-5; 8 bases are shared with TRBD1. V was clipped by 5 bases and J by 6 bases; unmatched bases: 6. Germline-derived CDR1 and CDR2 are SGHVS and FNYEAQ. The CDR3 has 14 residues. CDR3 protein: CASSLDRGGQPQHF. CDR3 DNA (partial): TGTGCCAGCAGCCTCGACAGGGGCGGTCAGCCC.

Regarding this clone: The read terminates 3 residues ahead of where the CDR3 ends, so the germline J gene completes it. The V and J genes are TRBV6-2 or TRBV6-3 and TRBJ2-5; 10 positions match TRBD2. Germline CDR1 is MNHEY and CDR2 is SVGEGT. V dropped 6 bases and J dropped 5; count of bases not matched to a gene: 3. The CDR3 has 13 amino acids. The CDR3 is CASRLAGWETQYF. The DNA read from the CDR3 is TGTGCCAGCAGACTAGCGGGATGGGAGACC.

Remarks on this clone: The read is 3 residues too short to cover the CDR3 end, so that end is filled in from the germline J gene. The chain carries TRBV18 and TRBJ1-6; 9 nucleotides agree with TRBD1. Trimming cost V 3 bases and J 10 bases; bases outside gene matches: 10. The V gene's germline CDR1 is KGHSH and CDR2 LQKENI. CDR3 length: 16 residues. The chain's CDR3 is CASSPIRDRDASPLHF. The sequenced CDR3 bases are TGTGCCAGCTCACCTATACGGGACAGGGACGCATCACCC. The complete variable domain, with remaining parts taken from reference TRBV18 and TRBJ1-6, reads NAGVMQNPRHLVRRRGQEARLRCSPMKGHSHVYWYRQLPEEGLKFMVYLQKENIIDESGMPKERFSAEFPKEGPSILRIQQVVRGDSAAYFCASSPIRDRDASPLHFGNGTRLTVT.

For this clone: The read ends 3 residues early relative to the CDR3; the germline J gene fills the gap. The chain recombines TRBV20-1 with TRBJ1-1, with D uncertain. Germline CDR1 and CDR2: DFQATT and SNEGSKA (reference sequence). The ends were cut back, 6 bases at V and 5 bases at J, with 16 bases in the middle. The CDR3 has 13 residues. CDR3 sequence: CSAAGSPGTEAFF. CDR3 DNA (partial): TGCAGTGCCGCAGGAAGTCCGGGGACTGAA.

Of note for this clone: The CDR3 end is not reached by the read, which stops 3 residues before it; the germline J gene fills it in. This sequence joins TRBV30 and TRBJ2-2; D unresolved. Germline CDR1 GTSNPN, CDR2 SVGIG (reference sequence). V lost 4 bases and J 1 base, leaving 4 bases between the germline ends. CDR3 length: 12 amino acids. CDR3 residues: CAWTLNTGELFF. The part of the CDR3 DNA that was read is TGTGCCTGGACCTTGAACACCGGGGAG.

As regards this clone: The read ends 3 residues shy of where the CDR3 ends; the end is completed using the germline J gene. The gene calls are TRBV19 and TRBJ2-7; the D is unclear. The CDR3 consists of 14 residues. CDR1 LNHDA and CDR2 SQIVND come from the germline V gene (reference sequence). V was pared by 1 base and J by 3 bases, with 10 bases between. The sequenced part of the CDR3 DNA is TGTGCCAGTAGTATAGTTGCTACTTTCTACGAG. Translation gives CASSIVATFYE. The entire CDR3 protein is CASSIVATFYEQYF. Filled out from reference TRBV19 and TRBJ2-7, the complete variable domain reads DGGITQSPKYLFRKEGQNVTLSCEQNLNHDAMYWYRQDPGQGLRLIYYSQIVNDFQKGDIAEGYSVSREKKESFPLTVTSAQKNPTAFYLCASSIVATFYEQYFGPGTRLTVT.